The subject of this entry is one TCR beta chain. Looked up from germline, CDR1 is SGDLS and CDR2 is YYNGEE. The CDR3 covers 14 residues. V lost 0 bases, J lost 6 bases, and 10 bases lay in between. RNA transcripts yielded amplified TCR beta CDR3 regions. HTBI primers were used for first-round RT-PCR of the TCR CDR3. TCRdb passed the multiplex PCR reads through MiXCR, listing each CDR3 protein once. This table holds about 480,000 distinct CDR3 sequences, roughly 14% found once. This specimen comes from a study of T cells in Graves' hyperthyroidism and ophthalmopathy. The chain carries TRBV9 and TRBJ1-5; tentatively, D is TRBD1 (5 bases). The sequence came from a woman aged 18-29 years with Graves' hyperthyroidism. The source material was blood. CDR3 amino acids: CASSVGGGLQPQHF. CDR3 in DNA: TGTGCCAGCAGCGTAGGGGGGGGACTTCAGCCCCAGCATTTT.